The 28 T cell receptor beta chains listed next were all sequenced from one sample in a study of tissue T cells after allogeneic stem cell transplantation. Data came from immunoSEQ multiplex PCR; TCRdb stores just in-frame clones and leaves some out. Among about 3,500 clones listed, roughly 53% were seen once. Noted time point: mouse harvest day 14 after allogeneic transplant. Mouse grafts combined 10^7 T-cell-depleted bone marrow cells with 10^6 splenic CD5+ T cells. The sample comprised gut tissue. These receptors were taken from a female BALB/c mouse given C57BL/6 T cells with graft-versus-host disease after an allogeneic hematopoietic cell transplant.

On this clone: Mouse germline and gene names are used. The read comes to an end 1 residue before the CDR3 does, leaving the germline J gene to fill in the end. The genes are TRBV3 and TRBJ1-5, with D unclear. Germline V gives CDR1 SNHLY, CDR2 FYNGKV (reference sequence). The CDR3 has 13 residues. The V end lost 4 bases, the J end lost 3 bases, and 7 bases lay between the germline ends. CDR3 sequence: CASSSGLNQAPLF. The CDR3 bases that were read are TGTGCCAGCAGCTCCGGGCTCAACCAGGCTCCGCTT.

With respect to this clone: Gene names refer to mouse genes. Read data end 1 residue before the CDR3 end; the end is taken from the germline J gene. The V and J genes are TRBV13-3 and TRBJ1-2, with D perhaps matching TRBD1 (5 bases). V lost 3 bases, J lost 4 bases, and 10 bases lay in between. The CDR3 totals 13 residues. Germline V gene sequence: CDR1 NNHDY, CDR2 SYVADS. This CDR3 reads CASSAGRGSDYTF. The covered CDR3 bases are TGTGCCAGCAGTGCGGGGAGGGGCTCCGACTACACC.

Remarks on this clone: Gene labels here are mouse ones. Coverage ceases 1 residue before the CDR3 finishes, and the germline J gene fills in the end. The chain has TRBV13-3 and TRBJ1-1, with TRBD1 identical over 8 bases. V gave up 2 bases and J gave up 1 base; unmatched junction bases: 4. The V gene's germline CDR1 is NNHDY and CDR2 SYVADS. The CDR3 sequence is 15 residues long. Incomplete CDR3 DNA: TGTGCCAGCAGTGACCGACAGGGGAGGAACACAGAAGTCTTC. Residues: CASSDRQGRNTEVF. The CDR3 in full is CASSDRQGRNTEVFF.

Worth noting for this clone: The germline and genes are mouse ones. The observed sequence ends 1 residue before the CDR3 terminus, with the missing tail filled in from the germline J gene. V is TRBV26 and J is TRBJ1-6; a weak D match, TRBD1 (5 bases). TRBJ1-6 is noted as an ORF with a role that remains uncertain. V gave up 5 bases and J gave up 5 bases, with 10 bases separating them. Looked up from germline, CDR1 is KGHPV and CDR2 is FQNQEV (reference sequence). This CDR3 region has 14 residues. The CDR3 spells CASSKGRHNSPLYF. The sequenced CDR3 bases are TGTGCCAGCAGTAAGGGACGACATAATTCGCCCCTCTAC.

As concerns this clone: The germline and genes are mouse ones. The DNA ends 1 residue before the CDR3 does, and the rest of the CDR3 is filled in from the germline J gene. The chain combines TRBV3 with TRBJ1-1; 12 nucleotides match TRBD1. The CDR3 sequence is 15 residues long. Per germline, CDR1 SNHLY and CDR2 FYNGKV (reference sequence). The trim removed 5 bases at V and 4 bases at J, leaving 5 bases unmatched. This chain's CDR3 is CASSPGQGAGTEVFF. The sequenced part of the CDR3 DNA is TGTGCCAGCAGCCCGGGACAGGGGGCGGGCACAGAAGTCTTC.

There are a few counts of this clone. Each gene name is a mouse one. The CDR3 is cut off 1 residue early in the read; its end comes from the germline J gene. The chain couples TRBV12-1 to TRBJ1-4; 10 bases align to TRBD1. The CDR3 contains 16 residues. The ends lost 1 base at V and 5 bases at J; junction bases unmatched: 6. Germline V gene lookup returns CDR1 SGHSN and CDR2 HYEKVE. CDR3 protein: CASSLRPGQGNERLFF. The CDR3 DNA, read in part, is TGTGCCAGCTCTCTACGTCCGGGACAGGGGAACGAAAGATTATTT.

Concerning this clone itself: The gene names here belong to mouse. CDR3 DNA, as far as it was read: TGTGCCAGCAGCCATGTGACTGGGGTTAGTCAAAACACCTTGTAC. Protein: CASSHVTGVSQNTLY. The full CDR3 reads CASSHVTGVSQNTLYF. The chain combines TRBV3 with TRBJ2-4, with 8 bases lining up with TRBD2. The missing CDR3 end, 1 residue past where the read stops, is filled in from the germline J gene. CDR3 size: 16 residues. V shed 5 bases, J shed 0 bases, and the junction held 7 bases outside the gene matches. Germline loops: CDR1 SNHLY, CDR2 FYNGKV (reference sequence). Filled out from reference TRBV3 and TRBJ2-4, the complete variable domain reads GPKVLQIPSHQIIDMGQMVTLNCDPVSNHLYFYWYKQILGQQMEFLVNFYNGKVMEKSKLFKDQFSVERPDGSYFTLKIQPTALEDSAVYFCASSHVTGVSQNTLYFGAGTRLSVL.

This clone is termed medium-sized. Genes and germline are mouse. The sequenced fragment ends 1 residue before the CDR3 boundary, so the rest is inferred from the germline J gene. The rearrangement links TRBV4 to TRBJ2-5; 7 nucleotides align to TRBD1. Germline CDR1 LGHDT, CDR2 YNNKQL (reference sequence). V was pared by 5 bases and J by 2 bases, with 4 bases of the junction left unmatched. The CDR3 covers 14 residues. The part of the CDR3 DNA that was read is TGTGCCAGCAGCCCGACAGGGAGCCAAGACACCCAGTAC. It is translated as CASSPTGSQDTQY. The CDR3 in full is CASSPTGSQDTQYF. Supplemented by reference TRBV4 and TRBJ2-5, the full variable domain reads ETAVFQTPNYHVTQVGNEVSFNCKQTLGHDTMYWYKQDSKKLLKIMFSYNNKQLIVNETVPRRFSPQSSDKAHLNLRIKSVEPEDSAVYLCASSPTGSQDTQYFGPGTRLLVL.

With regard to this clone: Genes here carry mouse names. The part of the CDR3 DNA that was read is TGTGCCAGCAGTCCCAATAACTATGCTGAGCAGTTC. Its protein product is CASSPNNYAEQF. The complete CDR3 sequence is CASSPNNYAEQFF. The chain uses TRBV13-1 and TRBJ2-1; D remains ambiguous. The read finishes 1 residue shy of the CDR3 end, and the germline J gene is used to complete it. Germline CDR1 reads NSHNY; CDR2 reads SYGAGN. The CDR3 runs 13 residues. Trimming took off 4 bases at V and 0 bases at J, with 5 bases between the two ends.

On this clone itself: The listed genes are named as in mouse. The read ends 1 residue shy of where the CDR3 ends; the end is completed using the germline J gene. This chain joins TRBV26 and TRBJ2-4; the D call may be TRBD1 or TRBD2 (5 bases each). The CDR3 covers 12 residues. Per the germline V gene, CDR1 is KGHPV and CDR2 is FQNQEV (reference sequence). Trimming took off 0 bases at V and 7 bases at J, with 5 bases between the two ends. The CDR3 bases that were read are TGTGCCAGCAGTCTGTCGGGGGACACCTTGTAC. This encodes CASSLSGDTLY. The CDR3, in full, reads CASSLSGDTLYF. Full variable domain (rest looked up from reference TRBV26 and TRBJ2-4): NSKVIQTPRYLVKGQGQKAKMRCIPEKGHPVVFWYQQNKNNEFKFLINFQNQEVLQQIDMTEKRFSAECPSNSPCSLEIQSSEAGDSALYLCASSLSGDTLYFGAGTRLSVL.

As for this clone: Mouse names are used for the genes. The CDR3 end falls 1 residue outside the read, so it is completed with the germline J gene. V is TRBV15 and J is TRBJ2-3; D unclear. Germline V lookup: CDR1 SGHND, CDR2 FRSKSL. The length of the CDR3 is 13 residues. Trimming took off 3 bases at V and 1 base at J, with 5 bases between the two ends. The CDR3: CASSLEGAETLYF. The part of the CDR3 DNA that was read is TGTGCCAGCAGTTTGGAGGGTGCAGAAACGCTGTAT.

This clone occurred a few times. Gene and germline names: mouse. The read comes to an end 1 residue before the CDR3 does, leaving the germline J gene to fill in the end. The chain employs TRBV13-3 and TRBJ2-4, with D possibly TRBD1 on 5 matching bases. Germline CDR1 reads NNHDY; CDR2 reads SYVADS. The CDR3 runs 14 residues. Between the trimmed V and J ends, which lost 1 base and 0 bases, there was a span of 6 bases. CDR3 bases read: TGTGCCAGCAGTGATAAGGGGAGTCAAAACACCTTGTAC. Its translation: CASSDKGSQNTLY. The whole CDR3 sequence reads CASSDKGSQNTLYF.

As concerns this clone: The genes are named according to mouse. The CDR3 is cut off 1 residue early in the read; its end comes from the germline J gene. The chain recombines TRBV17 with TRBJ1-6; no firm D call. TRBJ1-6 is assigned to the ORF class and has an uncertain function. Germline V gene sequence: CDR1 MNHDT, CDR2 YYDKIL. This CDR3 has 14 residues. V dropped 2 bases and J dropped 5 bases, with 7 bases sitting between them. The part of the CDR3 DNA that was read is TGTGCTAGCAGTAGACGGGGAAATAATTCGCCCCTCTAC. Its translation: CASSRRGNNSPLY. The CDR3 in its entirety is CASSRRGNNSPLYF.

In regard to this clone: Gene names denote mouse genes. The read terminates 1 residue ahead of where the CDR3 ends, so the germline J gene completes it. Other nucleotide sequences from this sample produce the same CDR3. The V gene is TRBV23, the J gene TRBJ2-5. Germline loops: CDR1 KGHTA, CDR2 FQNQQP. The CDR3 runs 13 residues. CDR3 region: CSSSWHNQDTQYF. CDR3 DNA (partial): TGCTCCAGCAGTTGGCATAACCAGGACACCCAGTAC.

This clone was seen more than once but under ten times. These gene names are mouse names. The read ends 1 residue shy of where the CDR3 ends; the end is completed using the germline J gene. V gene TRBV26 combines with J gene TRBJ2-1; D is perhaps TRBD1 (6 bases). Germline V gene sequence: CDR1 KGHPV, CDR2 FQNQEV (reference sequence). This CDR3 region has 15 residues. Trimming removed 4 bases from V and 0 bases from J, with 10 bases in between. The sequenced CDR3 bases are TGTGCCAGCAGTCCCCACAGGGTTAACTATGCTGAGCAGTTC. Its translation: CASSPHRVNYAEQF. The entire CDR3 reads CASSPHRVNYAEQFF.

As concerns this clone: Mouse gene names apply. With the read ending 1 residue before the CDR3 end, the germline J gene is used to fill in that end. The chain is built from TRBV26 and TRBJ2-5; 11 nucleotides line up with TRBD2. CDR1 and CDR2 (germline): KGHPV, FQNQEV (reference sequence). CDR3 length: 14 amino acids. V trimming: 2 bases; J trimming: 6 bases; junction bases outside the gene matches: 1. CDR3 amino acids: CASSLDWGGDTQYF. The part of the CDR3 DNA that was read is TGTGCCAGCAGTCTGGACTGGGGGGGTGACACCCAGTAC.

As concerns this clone: Gene names are mouse gene names. The CDR3 is cut off 1 residue early in the read; its end comes from the germline J gene. This chain links TRBV13-1 with TRBJ1-4, with TRBD1 matching over 8 bases. Trimming cost V 4 bases and J 4 bases; bases outside gene matches: 3. This CDR3 region has 14 residues. CDR1 and CDR2 from the germline V gene are NSHNY and SYGAGN. This chain's CDR3 is CASSPGGGNERLFF. CDR3 bases read: TGTGCCAGCAGTCCAGGGGGCGGCAACGAAAGATTATTT.

This clone rates as medium-sized. Gene names are the mouse ones. The read ends 1 residue shy of where the CDR3 ends; the end is completed using the germline J gene. This chain uses TRBV23 with TRBJ2-3; TRBD1 is taken as the D call from the table, unchecked against the DNA. The CDR3 runs to 15 residues. Germline lookup yields CDR1 KGHTA and CDR2 FQNQQP. CDR3 sequence reads: CSSSLQGRSAETLYF. The sequenced CDR3 bases are TGCTCCAGCAGTCTCCAGGGGCGTAGTGCAGAAACGCTGTAT.

This clone is labeled as large. These gene names are mouse names. The read stops 1 residue short of the end of the CDR3; the missing end is completed from the germline J gene. The chain joins TRBV12-2 to TRBJ1-4; D is unclear. Germline V gene data show CDR1 as SGHLS and CDR2 as HYDKME. V lost 0 bases and J lost 5, with 9 bases in between. The CDR3 covers 14 residues. CDR3 in amino acids: CASSLDGENERLFF. Incomplete CDR3 DNA: TGTGCCAGCTCTCTCGACGGGGAGAACGAAAGATTATTT.

For this clone: Genes here carry mouse names. Read sequence stops 1 residue before the CDR3 end, and the germline J gene provides the missing end. The chain combines TRBV3 with TRBJ2-5; TRBD2 matches 13 bases. The CDR3 sequence is 16 residues long. Germline lookup yields CDR1 SNHLY and CDR2 FYNGKV (reference sequence). Losses at the gene ends were 5 bases for V and 3 bases for J; bases not matched to a gene: 5. The sequenced CDR3 bases are TGTGCCAGCAGCCCCCCGGGACTGGGGGGGCAAGACACCCAGTAC. Translating it yields CASSPPGLGGQDTQY. The whole CDR3 protein is CASSPPGLGGQDTQYF.

This clone was seen just once. The germline and genes are mouse ones. The CDR3 is cut off 1 residue early in the read; its end comes from the germline J gene. The chain has TRBV26 and TRBJ1-1; perhaps TRBD1 as D (5 bases). The CDR3 is made up of 13 amino acids. V gave up 4 bases and J gave up 0 bases, with 6 bases separating them. Germline values: CDR1 KGHPV, CDR2 FQNQEV (reference sequence). CDR3 region: CASSPGQNTEVFF. The covered CDR3 bases are TGTGCCAGCAGTCCGGGACAGAACACAGAAGTCTTC.

This clone has just a few counts. The genes are named according to mouse. Coverage ceases 1 residue before the CDR3 finishes, and the germline J gene fills in the end. The chain employs TRBV29 and TRBJ2-4, with unresolved D. The V end was cut by 0 bases, the J end by 3 bases, with 4 bases between. CDR1 and CDR2 from the germline V gene are MSHET and SYDVDS. This CDR3 is built from 13 residues. CDR3 region: CASSLSWQNTLYF. The sequenced CDR3 bases are TGTGCTAGCAGTTTATCTTGGCAAAACACCTTGTAC.

As to this clone: Each gene name is a mouse one. The observed sequence ends 1 residue before the CDR3 terminus, with the missing tail filled in from the germline J gene. The chain joins TRBV31 to TRBJ2-4; TRBD1 matches 8 bases. V was pared by 0 bases and J by 3 bases, with 5 bases of the junction left unmatched. The CDR3 runs 15 residues. Germline V lookup: CDR1 GKSSPN, CDR2 SITVG. CDR3 protein: CAWSLRQGRQNTLYF. The CDR3 bases that were read are TGTGCCTGGAGTCTAAGACAGGGGAGACAAAACACCTTGTAC.

About this clone: Gene labels here are mouse ones. The sequence runs out 1 residue before the end of the CDR3; the remainder is reconstructed from the germline J gene. The chain links TRBV24 to TRBJ1-4; D call uncertain. There are 15 residues in the CDR3. Germline V CDR1 and CDR2: KGHTA, FRNEEI. Trimming shortened V by 2 bases and J by 0 bases, and 7 bases separated the two germline ends. The CDR3 loop is CASSLGQISNERLFF. The part of the CDR3 DNA that was read is TGTGCCAGCAGTCTGGGGCAGATTTCCAACGAAAGATTATTT.

This clone came up a few times. Gene names and germline match the mouse. Read coverage stops 1 residue before the CDR3 terminus; the germline J gene supplies the remainder. The genes are TRBV20 and TRBJ2-7, with D possibly matching TRBD1 (6 bases). With 0 bases removed from V and 0 bases from J, the gap between germline ends came to 9 bases. CDR3 size: 14 residues. Germline CDR1 reads GFQATS; CDR2 reads STVNSAI. The CDR3 reads CGARDGTTSYEQYF. The part of the CDR3 DNA that was read is TGTGGTGCTAGGGATGGGACAACCTCCTATGAACAGTAC.

On this clone itself: These gene names are mouse names. From the germline J gene comes the end of the CDR3, since the read stops 1 residue before it. V usage is TRBV12-1 and J usage is TRBJ2-3, with a tentative D call TRBD2 (7 bases). Germline assignment: CDR1 SGHSN and CDR2 HYEKVE. Trimming pared 0 bases from V and 0 bases from J, leaving 12 bases between. This CDR3 is 16 amino acids long. CDR3 bases read: TGTGCCAGCTCTCTCGTAGGGGGGCCTAGTGCAGAAACGCTGTAT. This codes for CASSLVGGPSAETLY. The whole CDR3 sequence reads CASSLVGGPSAETLYF.

Details on this clone: The gene names given are mouse names. From the germline J gene comes the end of the CDR3, since the read stops 1 residue before it. The chain employs TRBV16 and TRBJ2-3; a possible D gene is TRBD1 (6 bases). CDR3 length: 15 amino acids. Germline values: CDR1 SGHSA, CDR2 FRNQAP. With 6 bases removed from V and 1 base from J, the gap between germline ends came to 14 bases. CDR3 bases read: TGTGCAAGCAGTCCACAGGGAGGTGGTGCAGAAACGCTGTAT. This gives the protein CASSPQGGGAETLY. The whole CDR3 sequence reads CASSPQGGGAETLYF.

Comments on this clone: Gene names and germline match the mouse. The read ends 1 residue shy of where the CDR3 ends; the end is completed using the germline J gene. V gene TRBV1 combines with J gene TRBJ2-3, with 9 bases matching TRBD1. The germline V gene has CDR1 NSQYPW and CDR2 LRSPGD (reference sequence). With 4 bases clipped from V and 3 bases from J, the junction kept 5 bases outside the gene matches. There are 15 residues in the CDR3. CDR3 loop: CTCSDRGRRAETLYF. The sequenced part of the CDR3 DNA is TGCACCTGCAGTGACAGGGGGCGAAGGGCAGAAACGCTGTAT.